Following are 22 T cell receptor beta chains from one sample sequenced in a study of response to subunit inactivated influenza vaccine. MiXCR, applied by TCRdb to the RT-PCR reads, yields one record per CDR3 protein. The data contain roughly 790,000 distinct CDR3 sequences, approximately 22% of them singletons. The sequences come from PBMCs from blood, collected approximately 5 days after vaccination. The receptors originated from a man aged 50 to 59 who received an inactivated influenza vaccine.

This clonotype was counted only a few times. The rearrangement uses TRBV25-1 and TRBJ2-3; D uncertain. The CDR3 length is 15 residues. The germline CDR1 and CDR2 sequences are MGHDK and SYGVNS. With 3 bases removed from V and 5 bases from J, the gap between germline ends came to 15 bases. The CDR3: CASSDHTTTQDTQYF. DNA for the CDR3: TGTGCCAGCAGTGATCACACGACGACACAAGATACGCAGTATTTT.

A few counts support this clonotype. CDR3 residues: CASSLGLAGVGEQFF. CDR3 in DNA: TGTGCCAGCAGTCTCGGACTAGCGGGGGTTGGTGAGCAGTTCTTC. The J gene is TRBJ2-1, the V gene TRBV6-1; 13 bases map to TRBD2. The CDR3 runs 15 residues. V lost 5 bases and J lost 9; bases outside the gene matches: 7. In germline, CDR1 is MNHNS, CDR2 SASEGT.

This chain links TRBV4-3 with TRBJ2-7, with a weak D call TRBD1 (6 bases). The V and J ends lost 0 bases and 2 bases respectively, with 14 bases between them. The germline CDR1 and CDR2 sequences are LGHNA and YSLEER. There are 16 residues in the CDR3. CDR3 in amino acids: CASSQDTGTYTYEQYF. In DNA, the CDR3 is TGCGCCAGCAGCCAAGATACCGGGACATATACCTACGAGCAGTACTTC.

A few counts support this clonotype. This rearrangement joins TRBV4-2 to TRBJ2-1; 11 bases match TRBD2. Trimming cost V 0 bases and J 8 bases; bases outside gene matches: 9. The CDR3 has 17 amino acids. Per germline, CDR1 LGHNA and CDR2 YNFKEQ. In DNA, the CDR3 is TGTGCCAGCAGCCAAGATACAGTAGCGGGGGGGTTCGATGAGCAGTTCTTC. Its protein is CASSQDTVAGGFDEQFF.

As to this clonotype: One end of the junction varies from germline; a read error may be responsible. The chain recombines TRBV20-1 with TRBJ2-6; D may match TRBD1 or TRBD2 (5 bases each). Germline V CDR1 and CDR2: DFQATT, SNEGSKA (reference sequence). This CDR3 has 17 amino acids. This CDR3 reads CSARKGTVVSGANVLTF. The DNA of the CDR3 is TGCAGCGCTAGAAAGGGGACGGTAGTCTCTGGGGCCAACGTCCTGACTTTC.

This clonotype was observed once. The chain has TRBV9 and TRBJ1-5; maybe TRBD1 (5 bases). The CDR3 runs 15 residues. Looked up from germline, CDR1 is SGDLS and CDR2 is YYNGEE. V was shortened by 2 bases and J by 2 bases, with 11 bases between the two germline ends. CDR3 DNA: TGTGCCAGCAGCGTGGGACCCCTTGGCAATCAGCCCCAGCATTTT. It translates to CASSVGPLGNQPQHF.

This clonotype was seen a single time. The chain joins TRBV5-1 to TRBJ2-1; 7 bases line up with TRBD2. CDR3 length: 15 residues. Germline trimming cut 2 bases from V and 7 bases from J; bases unmatched to any gene: 9. Germline CDR1 reads SGHRS; CDR2 reads YFSETQ. The CDR3 DNA reads as TGCGCCAGCAGCTTACGAGGGGACTACGTTAATGAGCAGTTCTTC. It translates to CASSLRGDYVNEQFF.

The gene calls are TRBV4-3 and TRBJ2-1, with TRBD2 matching 10 bases. V gave up 1 base and J gave up 9 bases; unmatched junction bases: 6. The CDR3 has 15 amino acids. Germline V gives CDR1 LGHNA, CDR2 YSLEER. CDR3 protein: CASSQGASGSSEQFF. In DNA, the CDR3 is TGCGCCAGCAGCCAAGGGGCTAGCGGGAGCAGTGAGCAGTTCTTC.

V is TRBV27 and J is TRBJ1-1; 9 nucleotides align to TRBD1. The CDR3 is made up of 15 amino acids. The V gene end was trimmed by 7 bases and the J gene end by 1 base; junction bases not matched to a gene: 7. Per the germline V gene, CDR1 is MNHEY and CDR2 is SMNVEV (reference sequence). The chain's CDR3 is CASTLTGGWNTEAFF. The CDR3 nucleotides read TGTGCCAGCACCCTGACAGGGGGTTGGAACACTGAAGCTTTCTTT.

There are a few counts of this clonotype. The V and J genes are TRBV10-3 and TRBJ2-7, with a weak D call TRBD1 (6 bases). Germline V lookup: CDR1 ENHRY, CDR2 SYGVKD. V was trimmed by 0 bases and J by 1 base, leaving 13 bases between them. The CDR3 has 16 residues. The chain's CDR3 is CAISESVTGQSYEQYF. CDR3 bases: TGTGCCATCAGTGAGTCGGTAACAGGGCAATCCTACGAGCAGTACTTC.

The chain links TRBV27 to TRBJ2-5; the D gene is possibly TRBD1 (5 bases). The CDR3 consists of 14 residues. CDR1 is MNHEY and CDR2 is SMNVEV in the germline V gene (reference sequence). Trimming stripped 5 bases from V and 5 bases from J, with 15 bases between. The CDR3 DNA is TGTGCCAGCAGTAGGACAAGGGGTGGGGAGACCCAGTACTTC. Translating it yields CASSRTRGGETQYF.

The chain has TRBV24-1 and TRBJ1-2; 9 nucleotides match TRBD1. Germline V gene data show CDR1 as KGHDR and CDR2 as SFDVKD. The CDR3 length is 13 residues. V shed 4 bases, J shed 8 bases, and the junction held 4 bases outside the gene matches. The DNA of the CDR3 is TGTGCCACCAGTGACCGGACAGGGGACGGCTACACCTTC. It codes for CATSDRTGDGYTF.

The CDR3 coding sequence is TGCAGTGCCGAAAAGGGGCTAGCGGGGGGCTTGTACCAAGAGACCCAGTACTTC. As protein: CSAEKGLAGGLYQETQYF. This chain connects TRBV20-1 to TRBJ2-5; 11 nucleotides match TRBD2. The CDR3 is 18 residues long. After removal of 6 bases from V and 0 bases from J, the junction contained 15 bases not matched to a gene. Germline loops: CDR1 DFQATT, CDR2 SNEGSKA (reference sequence).

The V and J genes are TRBV4-2 and TRBJ2-1; perhaps TRBD2 as D (5 bases). Trimming took 4 bases from V and 5 from J, leaving 9 bases between them. The CDR3 runs to 13 residues. From germline, CDR1 is LGHNA and CDR2 YNFKEQ. CDR3: CASSPGLDNEQFF. Written as DNA, the CDR3 is TGTGCCAGCAGCCCAGGACTTGACAATGAGCAGTTCTTC.

This clonotype was recorded at least ten times. The V gene is TRBV3-1, the J gene TRBJ2-1; 14 nucleotides align to TRBD2. The CDR3 totals 15 residues. Losses at the gene ends were 5 bases for V and 6 bases for J; bases not matched to a gene: 3. CDR1 and CDR2 (germline): LGHDT, YNNKEL (reference sequence). CDR3 bases: TGTGCCAGCAGCGAGACTAGCGGGAGGGCCAATGAGCAGTTCTTC. Translation: CASSETSGRANEQFF.

In this sample, this clonotype turned up a few times. The chain's CDR3 is CSALPMTGGHSGANVLTF. DNA for the CDR3: TGCAGTGCTCTCCCGATGACAGGGGGCCACTCTGGGGCCAACGTCCTGACTTTC. The V call is TRBV20-1, the J call TRBJ2-6, with 10 nucleotides matching TRBD1. With 5 bases clipped from V and 0 bases from J, the junction kept 10 bases outside the gene matches. The germline gives CDR1 DFQATT, CDR2 SNEGSKA (reference sequence). CDR3 length: 18 residues.

The chain joins TRBV5-1 to TRBJ2-5; 10 nucleotides match TRBD2. Looked up from germline, CDR1 is SGHRS and CDR2 is YFSETQ. With 4 bases clipped from V and 0 bases from J, the junction kept 6 bases outside the gene matches. The CDR3 has 16 residues. The CDR3 reads CASSGGLADDQETQYF. The CDR3 DNA reads TGCGCCAGCAGCGGCGGACTAGCGGACGACCAAGAGACCCAGTACTTC.

This clonotype was counted a few times. The chain uses TRBV4-1 and TRBJ2-1; D is unclear. V was shortened by 10 bases and J by 0 bases, with 10 bases between the two germline ends. The length of the CDR3 is 13 residues. In germline, CDR1 is MGHRA, CDR2 YSYEKL. This chain's CDR3 is CATGPSSYNEQFF. Written as DNA, the CDR3 is TGCGCCACCGGGCCGAGCTCCTACAATGAGCAGTTCTTC.

Comments on this clonotype: Germline is not matched at one junction end, which may reflect a read error. This rearrangement joins TRBV5-8 to TRBJ1-6; unclear D gene. Germline-derived CDR1 and CDR2 are SGHTS and YDEGEE. The CDR3 sequence is 15 residues long. The CDR3 reads CASSLARQGSTPLRF. The CDR3 coding sequence is TGTGCCAGCAGCTTGGCGCGCCAAGGGTCGACACCCCTCCGCTTT.

This clonotype has only a few counts. The chain uses TRBV7-2 and TRBJ2-3, with D unresolved. Trimming took off 5 bases at V and 7 bases at J, with 7 bases between the two ends. CDR3 size: 11 residues. Looked up from germline, CDR1 is SGHTA and CDR2 is FQGNSA. CDR3 DNA sequence: TGTGCCAGCAGCCCAAAAAATACGCAGTATTTT. This gives the protein CASSPKNTQYF. Variable domain in full (rest from reference TRBV7-2 and TRBJ2-3): GAGVSQSPSNKVTEKGKDVELRCDPISGHTALYWYRQSLGQGLEFLIYFQGNSAPDKSGLPSDRFSAERTGGSVSTLTIQRTQQEDSAVYLCASSPKNTQYFGPGTRLTVL.

The V and J genes are TRBV10-1 and TRBJ2-3; D is unresolved. V was pared by 2 bases and J by 8 bases, with 11 bases between. The CDR3 runs 13 residues. CDR1 is WNHNN and CDR2 is SYGVQD in the germline V gene (reference sequence). CDR3 amino acids: CASSEDVSGTQYF. In DNA form, the CDR3 reads TGCGCCAGCAGTGAGGATGTCTCCGGTACGCAGTATTTT.

On this clonotype: One junction end disagrees with the germline gene, perhaps due to a read error. The V and J genes are TRBV20-1 and TRBJ1-2, with D uncertain. CDR1 DFQATT and CDR2 SNEGSKA come from the germline V gene (reference sequence). The CDR3 is made up of 14 amino acids. The CDR3 sequence: CSASQRRDDYGYTF. The CDR3 bases are TGCAGTGCCTCCCAACGAAGGGATGACTATGGATACACCTTC.